This TCR beta chain comes out of a study of cytomegalovirus exposure and HLA in healthy donors. The PCR was carried out with 60 Vbeta primers and 13 Jbeta primers. The data were produced by immunoSEQ multiplex PCR, yet TCRdb's version contains in-frame clones alone and is incomplete. The sample has 170,000 or so clones; about four fifths are singletons. Losses at the gene ends were 3 bases for V and 7 bases for J; bases not matched to a gene: 30. Germline CDR1 and CDR2: MGHRA and YSYEKL. The length of the CDR3 is 21 residues. The TCR originated in a boy aged 2 to 9 in good health and CMV-seronegative. The sequenced sample was PBMCs. The chain couples TRBV4-1 to TRBJ2-7, with 7 bases fitting TRBD2. DNA for the CDR3: TGCGCCAGCAGCCAGGGGAATCGGCTGCTTTGGGGCGGGAGTCTACCGGGGGAGCAGTACTTC. It yields the protein CASSQGNRLLWGGSLPGEQYF.